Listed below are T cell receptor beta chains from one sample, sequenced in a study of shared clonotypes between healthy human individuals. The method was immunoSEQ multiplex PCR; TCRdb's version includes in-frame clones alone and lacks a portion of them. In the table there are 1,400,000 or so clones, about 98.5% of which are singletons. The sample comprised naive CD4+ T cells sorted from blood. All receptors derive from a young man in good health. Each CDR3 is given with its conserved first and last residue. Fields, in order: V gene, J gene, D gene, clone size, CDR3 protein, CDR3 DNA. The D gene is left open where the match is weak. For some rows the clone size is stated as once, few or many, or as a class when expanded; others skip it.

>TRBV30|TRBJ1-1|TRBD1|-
CAWNRGLDTEAFF
TGTGCCTGGAACAGGGGGCTTGACACTGAAGCTTTCTTT
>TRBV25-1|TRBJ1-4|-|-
CASSGFLGVGEKLFF
TGTGCCAGCAGTGGATTTTTGGGCGTCGGTGAAAAACTGTTTTTT
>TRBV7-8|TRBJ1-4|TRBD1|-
CASGATGFKELFF
TGTGCCAGCGGCGCGACAGGGTTTAAAGAACTGTTTTTT
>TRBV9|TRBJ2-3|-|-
CASSLTSLSTDTQYF
TGTGCCAGCAGCCTTACTAGCCTATCCACAGATACGCAGTATTTT
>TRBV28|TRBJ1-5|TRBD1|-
CASSTTTGGSNQPQHF
TGTGCCAGCAGTACAACGACAGGGGGCAGCAATCAGCCCCAGCATTTT
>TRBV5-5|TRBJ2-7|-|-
CASSLPSSGKNSYEQYF
TGTGCCAGCAGCTTGCCCAGTTCAGGGAAAAACTCCTACGAGCAGTACTTC
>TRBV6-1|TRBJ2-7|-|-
CASSAGTSLYEQYF
TGTGCCAGCAGTGCGGGAACCTCTCTTTACGAGCAGTACTTC
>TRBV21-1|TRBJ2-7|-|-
CASSARRVAYEQYF
TGTGCCAGCAGCGCGCGGCGGGTGGCCTACGAGCAGTACTTC
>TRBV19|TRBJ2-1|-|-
CASRQRYEQFF
TGTGCCAGTCGCCAGAGGTATGAGCAGTTCTTC
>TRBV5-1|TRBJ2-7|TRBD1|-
CASSTGTGSYEQYF
TGCGCCAGCAGCACCGGGACAGGATCCTACGAGCAGTACTTC
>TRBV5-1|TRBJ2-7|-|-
CASSLWQGGAYEQYF
TGCGCCAGCAGCTTGTGGCAGGGGGGAGCCTACGAGCAGTACTTC
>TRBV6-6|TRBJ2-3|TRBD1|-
CASSYSRGRGHDTQYF
TGTGCCAGCAGTTACTCGAGGGGAAGGGGGCACGATACGCAGTATTTT
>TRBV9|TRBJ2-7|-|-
CASSLSGSEGEQYF
TGTGCCAGCAGCCTCTCCGGGAGCGAGGGCGAGCAGTACTTC
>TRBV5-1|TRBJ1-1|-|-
CASSGGPFPEAFF
TGCGCCAGCAGCGGGGGACCGTTCCCTGAAGCTTTCTTT
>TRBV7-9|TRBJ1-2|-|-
CASSRAEGDYGYTF
TGTGCCAGCAGCCGGGCCGAAGGGGACTATGGCTACACCTTC
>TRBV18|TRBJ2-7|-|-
CASSREGEQYF
TGTGCCAGCTCACGGGAAGGGGAGCAGTACTTC
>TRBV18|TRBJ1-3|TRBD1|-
CASSPLGQPLPSGNTIYF
TGTGCCAGCTCACCCTTGGGACAGCCGCTTCCCTCTGGAAACACCATATATTTT
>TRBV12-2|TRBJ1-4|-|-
CASRLTSGRGIGKLFF
TGTGCAAGTCGCTTAACCTCAGGGCGAGGGATCGGAAAACTGTTTTTT
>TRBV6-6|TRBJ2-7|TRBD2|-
CASSYFTAGSPYEQYF
TGTGCCAGCAGTTACTTCACAGCGGGGAGTCCCTACGAGCAGTACTTC
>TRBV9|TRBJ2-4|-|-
CASSVGIGDQGAKNIQYF
TGTGCCAGCAGCGTCGGAATTGGGGATCAAGGGGCCAAAAACATTCAGTACTTC
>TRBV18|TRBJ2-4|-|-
CASSPTWDTKNIQYF
TGTGCCAGCTCACCCACTTGGGACACAAAAAACATTCAGTACTTC
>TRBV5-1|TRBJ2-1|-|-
CASSGTRQDEQFF
TGCGCCAGCAGCGGCACTAGGCAGGATGAGCAGTTCTTC
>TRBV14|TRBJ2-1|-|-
CASSQDLLVGSLNEQFF
TGTGCCAGCAGCCAAGATCTCCTGGTGGGGTCTCTCAATGAGCAGTTCTTC
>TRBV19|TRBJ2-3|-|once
CASSIERRASDTQYF
TGTGCCAGTAGTATCGAGCGGCGGGCCTCAGATACGCAGTATTTT
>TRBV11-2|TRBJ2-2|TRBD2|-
CASSLVRGGTGELFF
TGTGCCAGCAGCTTAGTCCGGGGAGGGACCGGGGAGCTGTTTTTT
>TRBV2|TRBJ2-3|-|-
CASSEGRARADTQYF
TGTGCCAGCAGCGAGGGGCGGGCCCGGGCAGATACGCAGTATTTT
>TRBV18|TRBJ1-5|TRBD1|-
CASSPGTGGRPQPQHF
TGTGCCAGCTCCCCCGGGACAGGGGGTCGGCCTCAGCCCCAGCATTTT
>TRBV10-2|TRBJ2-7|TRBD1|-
CASKHRGTSEQYF
TGCGCCAGCAAGCACAGGGGGACGAGCGAGCAGTACTTC
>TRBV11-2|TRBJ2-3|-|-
CASSLADTQYF
TGTGCCAGCAGCTTAGCTGATACGCAGTATTTT
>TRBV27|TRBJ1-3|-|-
CASSRRGSGNTIYF
TGTGCCAGCAGTAGAAGGGGTTCTGGAAACACCATATATTTT
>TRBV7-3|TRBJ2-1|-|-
CASSLWSSLAYNEQFF
TGTGCCAGCAGCTTATGGTCAAGCCTGGCGTACAATGAGCAGTTCTTC
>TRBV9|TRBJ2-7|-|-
CASSVGQGNYEQYF
TGTGCCAGCAGCGTCGGGCAGGGGAACTACGAGCAGTACTTC
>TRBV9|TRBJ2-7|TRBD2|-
CASSVGIPASGSGYEQYF
TGTGCCAGCAGCGTAGGTATTCCGGCTAGCGGGAGTGGGTACGAGCAGTACTTC
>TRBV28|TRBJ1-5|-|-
CASSEVGGNQPQHF
TGTGCCAGCAGCGAAGTAGGGGGAAATCAGCCCCAGCATTTT
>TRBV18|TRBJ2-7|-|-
CASSPLEGGYEQYF
TGTGCCAGCTCACCCCTCGAGGGGGGCTACGAGCAGTACTTC
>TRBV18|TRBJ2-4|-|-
CASSPQSDGRNIQYF
TGTGCCAGCTCACCCCAATCAGACGGGAGAAACATTCAGTACTTC
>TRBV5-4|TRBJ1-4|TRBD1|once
CASSLGQGIATNEKLFF
TGTGCCAGCAGCCTGGGACAGGGGATAGCAACTAATGAAAAACTGTTTTTT
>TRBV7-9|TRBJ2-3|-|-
CASSLGGAATSTDTQYF
TGTGCCAGCAGCTTAGGGGGAGCGGCGACAAGCACAGATACGCAGTATTTT
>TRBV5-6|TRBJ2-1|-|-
CASSPTYVGNEQFF
TGTGCCAGCAGCCCGACCTATGTTGGCAATGAGCAGTTCTTC
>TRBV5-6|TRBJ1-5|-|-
CASSLGFGSNQPQHF
TGTGCCAGCAGCTTGGGATTTGGGAGCAATCAGCCCCAGCATTTT
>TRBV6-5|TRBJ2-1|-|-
CASRNLVNEQFF
TGTGCCAGCAGGAACCTGGTCAATGAGCAGTTCTTC
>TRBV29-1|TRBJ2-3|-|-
CSASFGRTDTQYF
TGCAGCGCCAGTTTCGGCCGTACAGATACGCAGTATTTT
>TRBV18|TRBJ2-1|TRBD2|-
CASSPGLAGVTGEQFF
TGTGCCAGCTCCCCCGGACTAGCGGGAGTGACGGGTGAGCAGTTCTTC
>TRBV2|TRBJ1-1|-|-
CASSGASEAFF
TGTGCCAGCAGTGGGGCTTCTGAAGCTTTCTTT
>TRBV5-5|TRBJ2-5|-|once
CASSFPAGYGETQYF
TGTGCCAGCAGCTTCCCGGCAGGGTATGGAGAGACCCAGTACTTC
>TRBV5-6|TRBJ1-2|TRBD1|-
CASSYYGGQGFYGYTF
TGTGCCAGCAGCTATTATGGCGGACAGGGCTTCTATGGCTACACCTTC
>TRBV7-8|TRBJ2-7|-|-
CASSLGLAQAYEQYF
TGTGCCAGCAGCTTAGGCCTGGCTCAGGCTTACGAGCAGTACTTC